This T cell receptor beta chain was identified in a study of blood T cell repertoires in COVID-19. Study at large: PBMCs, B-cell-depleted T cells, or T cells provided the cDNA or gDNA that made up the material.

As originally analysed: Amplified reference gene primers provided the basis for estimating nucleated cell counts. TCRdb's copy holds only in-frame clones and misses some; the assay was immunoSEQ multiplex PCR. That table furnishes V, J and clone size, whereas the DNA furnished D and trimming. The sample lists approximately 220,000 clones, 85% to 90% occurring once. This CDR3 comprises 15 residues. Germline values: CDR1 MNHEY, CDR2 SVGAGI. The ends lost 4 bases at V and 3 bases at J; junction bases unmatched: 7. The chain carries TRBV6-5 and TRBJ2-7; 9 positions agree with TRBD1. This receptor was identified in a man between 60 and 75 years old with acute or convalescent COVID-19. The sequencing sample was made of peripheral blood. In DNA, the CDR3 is TGTGCCAGCAGTTCCCGGGACAGGGTTGGCTACGAGCAGTACTTC. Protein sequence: CASSSRDRVGYEQYF.